The clone carrying this T cell receptor (beta chain) was detected ten times or more. These data are taken from a study of neurological immune-mediated disorders. The CDR3 consists of 16 residues. Trimming at V came to 1 base and at J to 4 bases, leaving 8 bases not matched to a gene. Germline V gene data show CDR1 as SGHTA and CDR2 as FQGNSA. TCRdb re-derived calls from the 5' RACE reads in MiXCR, one entry per CDR3 protein. The table has approximately 36,000 distinct CDR3 sequences, over 12% seen once. Sample: PBMCs. The clonotype comes from a woman aged 45-65 years with HTLV-1-associated myelopathy (HAM/TSP). The rearrangement links TRBV7-2 to TRBJ2-5, with 8 bases fitting TRBD2. This CDR3 is CASSLDVRGGSETQYF. DNA for the CDR3: TGTGCCAGCAGCTTAGATGTCCGGGGGGGGTCAGAGACCCAGTACTTC.